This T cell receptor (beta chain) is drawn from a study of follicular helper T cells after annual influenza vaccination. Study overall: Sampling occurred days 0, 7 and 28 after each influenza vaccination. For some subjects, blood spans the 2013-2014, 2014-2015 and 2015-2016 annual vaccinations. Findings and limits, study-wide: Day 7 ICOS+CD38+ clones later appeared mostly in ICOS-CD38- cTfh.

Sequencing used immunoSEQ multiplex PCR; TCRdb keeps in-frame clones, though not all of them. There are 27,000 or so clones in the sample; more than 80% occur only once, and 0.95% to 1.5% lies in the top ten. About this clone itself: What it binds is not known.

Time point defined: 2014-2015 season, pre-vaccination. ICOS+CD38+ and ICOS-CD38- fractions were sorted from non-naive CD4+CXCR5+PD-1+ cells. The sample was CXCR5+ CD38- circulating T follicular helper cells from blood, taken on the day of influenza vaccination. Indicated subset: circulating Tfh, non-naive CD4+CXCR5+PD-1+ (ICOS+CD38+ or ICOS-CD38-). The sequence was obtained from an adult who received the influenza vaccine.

Here the CDR3 reads CASSEPTTYEQYF. The CDR3 region has the DNA TGTGCCAGCAGTGAGCCCACTACCTACGAGCAGTACTTC. The chain recombines TRBV6-1 with TRBJ2-7; D ambiguous. V was cut by 3 bases and J by 2 bases, with 8 bases left in between. The CDR3 spans 13 residues. The germline V gene has CDR1 MNHNS and CDR2 SASEGT.